Listed below are T cell receptor beta chains from one sample, sequenced in a study of cytomegalovirus exposure and HLA in healthy donors. Method: immunoSEQ multiplex PCR; TCRdb's copy keeps in-frame clones and lacks some. The table includes over 150,000 clones, roughly 80% detected once. The sequenced sample consisted of PBMCs. These receptors were collected from a woman younger than 30 in good health and CMV-seronegative. Each CDR3 is given with its conserved first and last residue. The D gene is left open where the match is weak. Clone size is not always given. Where it is, it says once, few, many or a class for expanded clones.

d_call clone_size j_call cdr3_length v_call cdr3_aa cdr3_nt
. . TRBJ1-1 13 TRBV28 CASSPNLDSKAFF TGTGCCAGCAGTCCAAACCTGGACAGTAAAGCTTTCTTT
TRBD2 few TRBJ2-1 19 TRBV4-1 CASSHPGLAGGPTRNEQFF TGCGCCAGCAGCCACCCGGGACTAGCGGGGGGGCCGACGAGGAATGAGCAGTTCTTC
. . TRBJ1-6 11 TRBV6-5 CASSYLSPLHF TGTGCCAGCAGTTACCTTTCACCCCTCCACTTT
. . TRBJ1-1 14 TRBV9 CASSVSTEGTEAFF TGTGCCAGCAGCGTATCCACGGAGGGCACTGAAGCTTTCTTT
. . TRBJ2-5 16 TRBV25-1 CATISPSGRVQETQYF TGTGCCACCATCTCCCCCTCTGGCAGGGTCCAAGAGACCCAGTACTTC
. . TRBJ1-2 16 TRBV19 CASSPGSTQRRYGYTF TGTGCCAGTAGTCCCGGTTCGACCCAGAGGAGGTATGGCTACACCTTC
. few TRBJ1-5 17 TRBV23-1 CASSQSVEGVCNQPQHF TGCGCCAGCAGTCAATCGGTAGAGGGGGTATGCAATCAGCCCCAGCATTTT
. . TRBJ1-2 13 TRBV10-2 CASSGGADYGYTF TGCGCCAGCTCTGGGGGCGCAGATTATGGCTACACCTTC
TRBD1 . TRBJ1-5 17 TRBV27 CASRPSTGTHSNQPQHF TGTGCCAGCAGGCCCTCGACAGGGACACATAGCAATCAGCCCCAGCATTTT
. few TRBJ1-1 13 TRBV5-1 CASRKGENTEAFF TGCGCCAGCAGGAAAGGGGAAAACACTGAAGCTTTCTTT
TRBD1 few TRBJ2-7 15 TRBV9 CASSVGGQGSHEQYF TGTGCCAGCAGCGTAGGGGGACAGGGTAGCCACGAGCAGTACTTC
TRBD2 . TRBJ2-7 14 TRBV6-5 CASSLGLAAYEQYF TGTGCCAGCAGCCTGGGACTAGCCGCCTACGAGCAGTACTTC
TRBD1 . TRBJ2-3 13 TRBV28 CASSSEGGDTQYF TGTGCCAGCAGCTCGGAAGGGGGCGATACGCAGTATTTT
. . TRBJ1-2 13 TRBV6-5 CASRRGRGYGYTF TGTGCCAGCAGGAGGGGGAGGGGCTATGGCTACACCTTC
TRBD1 . TRBJ1-2 15 TRBV19 CASSTAGTVDYGYTF TGTGCCAGTAGTACGGCCGGGACAGTCGACTATGGCTACACCTTC
. few TRBJ2-5 13 TRBV7-3 CASSLASEETQYF TGTGCCAGCAGCTTAGCTAGTGAAGAGACCCAGTACTTC
TRBD2 few TRBJ2-2 13 TRBV30 CAWGTSGTGELFF TGTGCCTGGGGGACTAGCGGAACCGGGGAGCTGTTTTTT
TRBD1 . TRBJ1-1 12 TRBV29-1 CSVGDRGEEAFF TGCAGCGTGGGAGACAGGGGGGAGGAAGCTTTCTTT
TRBD1 . TRBJ2-5 14 TRBV30 CAWSLPPTGGRQYF TGTGCCTGGAGTTTACCCCCGACAGGGGGCAGGCAGTACTTC
TRBD1 . TRBJ2-7 17 TRBV28 CASSPGQGGPPIPEQYF TGTGCCAGCAGTCCGGGACAGGGGGGTCCCCCTATTCCCGAGCAGTACTTC
. once TRBJ1-2 13 TRBV27 CASSFRGSYGYTF TGTGCCAGCAGTTTTAGGGGGAGCTATGGCTACACCTTC
. . TRBJ1-1 14 TRBV19 CASSMQGGDTEAFF TGTGCCAGTAGTATGCAGGGAGGCGACACTGAAGCTTTCTTT
. . TRBJ1-5 14 TRBV15 CATSGGSGNQPQHF TGTGCCACCAGCGGAGGTTCGGGCAATCAGCCCCAGCATTTT
. . TRBJ1-1 19 TRBV18 CASSPRFSLSPGENTEAFF TGTGCCAGCTCACCACGATTTAGTCTTTCCCCAGGGGAGAACACTGAAGCTTTCTTT
. . TRBJ2-1 15 TRBV28 CASVRDSNSYNEQFF TGTGCCAGCGTCAGGGACTCCAACTCCTACAATGAGCAGTTCTTC
TRBD1 . TRBJ1-1 15 TRBV28 CASSFPDRGHTEAFF TGTGCCAGCAGTTTCCCGGACAGGGGGCACACTGAAGCTTTCTTT
. . TRBJ2-5 14 TRBV9 CASSPHYGGETQYF TGTGCCAGCAGCCCCCATTACGGGGGAGAGACCCAGTACTTC
. . TRBJ1-4 13 TRBV11-3 CASSTGPNEKLFF TGTGCCAGCAGCACAGGGCCTAATGAAAAACTGTTTTTT
. . TRBJ2-7 12 TRBV7-9 CASSLVSVEQYF TGTGCCAGCAGCTTAGTATCTGTTGAGCAGTACTTC
. . TRBJ1-3 11 TRBV7-9 CAYYVGNTIYF TGTGCCTACTATGTTGGAAACACCATATATTTT
TRBD1 . TRBJ1-1 14 TRBV23-1 CAFYRDRADTEAFF TGCGCCTTTTACCGGGACAGGGCGGACACTGAAGCTTTCTTT
TRBD2 . TRBJ2-2 15 TRBV9 CASSGTSSRTGELFF TGTGCCAGCAGTGGGACTAGCTCGAGGACCGGGGAGCTGTTTTTT
. once TRBJ1-2 17 TRBV4-3 CASSQVSGPGGGGGYTF TGCGCCAGCAGCCAAGTTTCGGGTCCGGGAGGTGGTGGTGGCTACACCTTC
. once TRBJ1-1 15 TRBV9 CASSVVGREHTEAFF TGTGCCAGCAGCGTAGTTGGGAGGGAGCACACTGAAGCTTTCTTT
. . TRBJ1-1 20 TRBV5-1 CASSLRGAKFSSQGDTEAFF TGCGCCAGCAGCTTGCGTGGAGCTAAGTTTTCGAGCCAAGGTGACACTGAAGCTTTCTTT
TRBD2 . TRBJ2-1 16 TRBV5-1 CASKGGLAGGGDEQFF TGCGCCAGCAAGGGTGGACTAGCGGGGGGCGGGGATGAGCAGTTCTTC
. . TRBJ1-6 12 TRBV7-9 CASSITPSPLHF TGTGCCAGCAGCATCACACCATCACCCCTCCACTTT
TRBD1 . TRBJ1-1 11 TRBV5-1 CASSLGTGVFF TGCGCCAGCAGCTTGGGGACAGGGGTTTTCTTT
TRBD1 . TRBJ2-7 15 TRBV5-1 CASRFETGPSYEQYF TGCGCCAGCAGGTTTGAGACAGGGCCCTCCTACGAGCAGTACTTC
. . TRBJ1-4 13 TRBV18 CASSPGSVEKLFF TGTGCCAGCTCACCAGGTTCAGTCGAAAAACTGTTTTTT
. . TRBJ1-2 12 TRBV5-1 CASSQDSYGYTF TGCGCCAGCAGCCAGGACAGCTATGGCTACACCTTC
TRBD2 . TRBJ2-1 20 TRBV2 CASSVAPGLAGGSSYNEQFF TGTGCCAGCAGTGTTGCCCCGGGACTAGCGGGAGGAAGCTCCTACAATGAGCAGTTCTTC
TRBD2 . TRBJ2-5 15 TRBV5-1 CASSLAGGPGETQYF TGCGCCAGCAGCCTGGCGGGGGGGCCTGGGGAGACCCAGTACTTC
TRBD1 once TRBJ1-4 15 TRBV28 CASSPPGQGNEKLFF TGTGCCAGCAGTCCACCGGGACAGGGGAATGAAAAACTGTTTTTT
. . TRBJ1-2 15 TRBV4-3 CASSQGTDDFYGYTF TGCGCCAGCAGCCAAGGGACAGATGATTTCTATGGCTACACCTTC
TRBD1 few TRBJ1-2 13 TRBV7-8 CASSLRDSHGYTF TGTGCCAGCAGCTTACGGGACAGCCATGGCTACACCTTC
. . TRBJ1-4 15 TRBV19 CASSIGGRENEKLFF TGTGCCAGTAGTATAGGAGGGCGTGAGAATGAAAAACTGTTTTTT
TRBD1 . TRBJ1-2 15 TRBV11-2 CASRPGQGLWGGYTF TGTGCCAGCAGACCCGGACAGGGTTTATGGGGGGGCTACACCTTC